Listed below are T cell receptor beta chains from one sample, sequenced in a study of T cell responses to AZD1222 COVID-19 vaccine. TCRdb's copy holds only in-frame clones and misses some; the assay was immunoSEQ multiplex PCR. This table holds roughly 65,000 clones, approximately 87% found once. The source was peripheral blood, collected 28 days after the second AZD1222 dose. The receptors derive from an adult who received the AZD1222 COVID-19 vaccine. Both conserved end residues are part of each CDR3. Each record gives: clone size, D gene, V gene, J gene, CDR3 DNA, CDR3 protein. The D gene is left open where the match is weak. Size is omitted from some rows. Given values are once, few, many or a class for expanded clones.

clone size: .
D gene: TRBD1
V gene: TRBV5-1
J gene: TRBJ1-1
CDR3 DNA: TGCGCCAGCAGCCCCGACAGGGTTGGTACTGAAGCTTTCTTT
CDR3 protein: CASSPDRVGTEAFF

clone size: .
D gene: .
V gene: TRBV15
J gene: TRBJ2-5
CDR3 DNA: TGTGCCACCAGCAGAGATGGCCATCTAGGGGAGACCCAGTACTTC
CDR3 protein: CATSRDGHLGETQYF

clone size: few
D gene: TRBD1
V gene: TRBV15
J gene: TRBJ2-7
CDR3 DNA: TGTGCCACCAGCACTTCCCGGCCCGGGACAGGGGGCTCCTACGAGCAGTACTTC
CDR3 protein: CATSTSRPGTGGSYEQYF

clone size: .
D gene: TRBD2
V gene: TRBV7-8
J gene: TRBJ2-7
CDR3 DNA: TGTGCCAGCAGCCCGTTACTAGCGGGAGTCCCCGAGCAGTACTTC
CDR3 protein: CASSPLLAGVPEQYF

clone size: .
D gene: .
V gene: TRBV19
J gene: TRBJ1-1
CDR3 DNA: TGTGCCAGTAGCTATCGTTCAGGCAGCGCGAACACTGAAGCTTTCTTT
CDR3 protein: CASSYRSGSANTEAFF

clone size: .
D gene: .
V gene: TRBV7-9
J gene: TRBJ2-6
CDR3 DNA: TGTGCCAGCAGCTTATCGGGATCTGGGGCCAACGTCCTGACTTTC
CDR3 protein: CASSLSGSGANVLTF

clone size: .
D gene: .
V gene: TRBV7-9
J gene: TRBJ2-7
CDR3 DNA: TGTGCCAGCAGCTTAGTTGATGGGTCCGACGAGCAGTACTTC
CDR3 protein: CASSLVDGSDEQYF

clone size: .
D gene: .
V gene: TRBV12-3/TRBV12-4
J gene: TRBJ2-5
CDR3 DNA: TGTGCCAGCAGTACTCAAGAGACCCAGTACTTC
CDR3 protein: CASSTQETQYF

clone size: once
D gene: .
V gene: TRBV11-2
J gene: TRBJ1-1
CDR3 DNA: TGTGCCAGCAGCCCATCGGGGAACACTGAAGCTTTCTTT
CDR3 protein: CASSPSGNTEAFF

clone size: .
D gene: TRBD1
V gene: TRBV7-9
J gene: TRBJ1-2
CDR3 DNA: TGTGCCAGCAGCCCCGACAGGGGAGTCTATGGCTACACCTTC
CDR3 protein: CASSPDRGVYGYTF

clone size: .
D gene: .
V gene: TRBV6-5
J gene: TRBJ2-5
CDR3 DNA: TGTGCCAGCAGTCCGACGCCGGGTGGGGGGGAGACCCAGTACTTC
CDR3 protein: CASSPTPGGGETQYF

clone size: .
D gene: .
V gene: TRBV3-1/TRBV3-2
J gene: TRBJ2-1
CDR3 DNA: TGTGCCAGCAGCCAAGTACAGGGAAATGAGCAGTTCTTC
CDR3 protein: CASSQVQGNEQFF

clone size: .
D gene: TRBD1
V gene: TRBV12-5
J gene: TRBJ1-1
CDR3 DNA: TGTGCTAGTGGACCTCAGGGGGCCGGCGCTTTCTTT
CDR3 protein: CASGPQGAGAFF

clone size: .
D gene: .
V gene: TRBV7-5
J gene: TRBJ1-1
CDR3 DNA: TGTGTCAGAAGCCCACTTATCACAGAGCGGGACAGGGTGCGGATGAACACTGAAGCTTTCTTT
CDR3 protein: CVRSPLITERDRVRMNTEAFF

clone size: few
D gene: .
V gene: TRBV30
J gene: TRBJ1-2
CDR3 DNA: TGTGCCCTTGGACAGTCTAACTATGGCTACACCTTC
CDR3 protein: CALGQSNYGYTF

clone size: .
D gene: TRBD1
V gene: TRBV5-6
J gene: TRBJ1-1
CDR3 DNA: TGTGCCAGCAGCCTAGGGGACAGGGCGAGGGTGAAGGCTTTCTTT
CDR3 protein: CASSLGDRARVKAFF

clone size: few
D gene: TRBD1
V gene: TRBV23-1
J gene: TRBJ2-7
CDR3 DNA: TGCGCCAGCAGTCAATTTTCGCAAACAGGACAGGGGCGAAGAAGTGACGAGCAGTACTTC
CDR3 protein: CASSQFSQTGQGRRSDEQYF

clone size: .
D gene: .
V gene: TRBV5-1
J gene: TRBJ2-1
CDR3 DNA: TGCGCCACCCAGGCCCTGGGGGCCGGCAATGAGCAGTTCTTC
CDR3 protein: CATQALGAGNEQFF

clone size: .
D gene: .
V gene: TRBV29-1
J gene: TRBJ1-1
CDR3 DNA: TGCAGCGTTGAAGATACACCCGAAGCTTTCTTT
CDR3 protein: CSVEDTPEAFF

clone size: .
D gene: TRBD2
V gene: TRBV9
J gene: TRBJ2-2
CDR3 DNA: TGTGCCAGCAGCGTTGGTAGCGGGGGAGTCACCGGGGAGCTGTTTTTT
CDR3 protein: CASSVGSGGVTGELFF

clone size: .
D gene: .
V gene: TRBV6-6
J gene: TRBJ1-5
CDR3 DNA: TGTGCCAGCAGTTACCAGGGGCAGCTCAATCAGCCCCAGCATTTT
CDR3 protein: CASSYQGQLNQPQHF

clone size: .
D gene: .
V gene: TRBV7-8
J gene: TRBJ2-7
CDR3 DNA: TGTGCCAGCAGCAACACGGGGCCCTACGAGCAGTACTTC
CDR3 protein: CASSNTGPYEQYF

clone size: .
D gene: .
V gene: TRBV19
J gene: TRBJ1-6
CDR3 DNA: TGTGCCAGTAGTATTGGTACTAGCAGGAATTCACCCCTCCACTTT
CDR3 protein: CASSIGTSRNSPLHF

clone size: .
D gene: TRBD1
V gene: TRBV12-5
J gene: TRBJ1-5
CDR3 DNA: TGTGCTAGTGGTTTGTGGACAGGGGTTTCTCAGCCCCAGCATTTT
CDR3 protein: CASGLWTGVSQPQHF

clone size: .
D gene: TRBD1
V gene: TRBV6-5
J gene: TRBJ1-2
CDR3 DNA: TGTGCCAGCAGTCACGGACAGGCCTCTAACTATGGCTACACCTTC
CDR3 protein: CASSHGQASNYGYTF

clone size: few
D gene: TRBD1
V gene: TRBV25-1
J gene: TRBJ2-1
CDR3 DNA: TGTGCCAGCAGTGACCGGGACAGGGGGCTGATTGAGCAGTTCTTC
CDR3 protein: CASSDRDRGLIEQFF

clone size: .
D gene: .
V gene: TRBV9
J gene: TRBJ2-6
CDR3 DNA: TGTGCCAGCAGCGCCCTCATACCTCAGGGCCCTGGGGCCAACGTCCTGACTTTC
CDR3 protein: CASSALIPQGPGANVLTF

clone size: .
D gene: .
V gene: TRBV3-1/TRBV3-2
J gene: TRBJ1-2
CDR3 DNA: TGTGCCAGCAGCCAAGGATGGGGGCGGGCGAATCATGGCTACACCTTC
CDR3 protein: CASSQGWGRANHGYTF

clone size: .
D gene: TRBD1
V gene: TRBV12-5
J gene: TRBJ2-3
CDR3 DNA: TGTGCTAGTGGTTTGGGCCTGGGGACAGGGACAGATACGCAGTATTTT
CDR3 protein: CASGLGLGTGTDTQYF

clone size: once
D gene: TRBD1
V gene: TRBV6-5
J gene: TRBJ1-2
CDR3 DNA: TGTGCCAGCAATTCAGGGGGCGTTCAGGGCTACACCTTC
CDR3 protein: CASNSGGVQGYTF

clone size: .
D gene: .
V gene: TRBV19
J gene: TRBJ1-2
CDR3 DNA: TGTGCCAGTACTACTGAATGGGGGGCAGACTATGGCTACACCTTC
CDR3 protein: CASTTEWGADYGYTF

clone size: .
D gene: .
V gene: TRBV5-6
J gene: TRBJ2-5
CDR3 DNA: TGTGCCAGCAGCCCGGCTTCGGGAGAGACCCAGTACTTC
CDR3 protein: CASSPASGETQYF

clone size: .
D gene: TRBD1
V gene: TRBV6-5
J gene: TRBJ1-4
CDR3 DNA: TGTGCCAGCAGTAGACAGGGGGCAACTAATGAAAAACTGTTTTTT
CDR3 protein: CASSRQGATNEKLFF

clone size: .
D gene: TRBD2
V gene: TRBV7-9
J gene: TRBJ2-7
CDR3 DNA: TGTGCCAGCAGCTGGGGGTTGGAGCGGGAGGGCTACGAGCAGTACTTC
CDR3 protein: CASSWGLEREGYEQYF

clone size: .
D gene: TRBD2
V gene: TRBV15
J gene: TRBJ2-3
CDR3 DNA: TGTGCCACCAGCAGAGATCTGACTAGCGGATACACAGATACGCAGTATTTT
CDR3 protein: CATSRDLTSGYTDTQYF

clone size: .
D gene: TRBD2
V gene: TRBV27
J gene: TRBJ2-1
CDR3 DNA: TGTGCCAGCAGTTCATGGACTAGCCCCAGTGAGCAGTTCTTC
CDR3 protein: CASSSWTSPSEQFF

clone size: .
D gene: .
V gene: TRBV7-9
J gene: TRBJ1-1
CDR3 DNA: TGTGCCAGCAGCATGAGGGGAGGGGGGAACACTAAAGCTTTCTTT
CDR3 protein: CASSMRGGGNTKAFF

clone size: few
D gene: .
V gene: TRBV18
J gene: TRBJ1-2
CDR3 DNA: TGTGCCAGCTCCGCACAGGTACGGGAGGATGGCTACACCTTC
CDR3 protein: CASSAQVREDGYTF

clone size: .
D gene: TRBD1
V gene: TRBV18
J gene: TRBJ1-2
CDR3 DNA: TGTGCCAGCTCACCACCGGACAGGCGTAACTATGGCTACACCTTC
CDR3 protein: CASSPPDRRNYGYTF

clone size: .
D gene: .
V gene: TRBV7-9
J gene: TRBJ2-2
CDR3 DNA: TGTGCCAGCAGCTCACTAGCCGATAACACCGGGGAGCTGTTTTTT
CDR3 protein: CASSSLADNTGELFF

clone size: .
D gene: .
V gene: TRBV19
J gene: TRBJ1-4
CDR3 DNA: TGTGCCACCAGTTCGCCAGGGGCGTATGAAAAACTGTTTTTT
CDR3 protein: CATSSPGAYEKLFF

clone size: .
D gene: TRBD1
V gene: TRBV6-5
J gene: TRBJ1-1
CDR3 DNA: TGTGCCAGCAGTAGCGGACAGGGGTCTGAAGCTTTCTTT
CDR3 protein: CASSSGQGSEAFF

clone size: .
D gene: TRBD2
V gene: TRBV5-1
J gene: TRBJ2-5
CDR3 DNA: TGCGCCAGCAGCGTTAGCGGGGGCCAAGAGACCCAGTACTTC
CDR3 protein: CASSVSGGQETQYF

clone size: .
D gene: TRBD1
V gene: TRBV9
J gene: TRBJ2-6
CDR3 DNA: TGTGCCAGCAGCTTTCCCCGGACAGGGTCTGGGGCCAACGTCCTGACTTTC
CDR3 protein: CASSFPRTGSGANVLTF

clone size: .
D gene: .
V gene: TRBV7-2
J gene: TRBJ2-2
CDR3 DNA: TGTGCCAGCAGCTTAGGGGGACACCCAACCGGGGAGCTGTTTTTT
CDR3 protein: CASSLGGHPTGELFF

clone size: .
D gene: TRBD2
V gene: TRBV5-5
J gene: TRBJ2-2
CDR3 DNA: TGTGCCAGCAGCCCCCTTAGCGGGGACATCACCGGGGAGCTGTTTTTT
CDR3 protein: CASSPLSGDITGELFF

clone size: .
D gene: .
V gene: TRBV2
J gene: TRBJ2-7
CDR3 DNA: TGTGCCAGCAGAAGAGCGGATACTACCCACGAGCAGTACTTC
CDR3 protein: CASRRADTTHEQYF

clone size: .
D gene: TRBD1
V gene: TRBV7-2
J gene: TRBJ1-1
CDR3 DNA: TGTGCCAGCAGACAGGGGGTGGCCACTGAAGCTTTCTTT
CDR3 protein: CASRQGVATEAFF

clone size: .
D gene: .
V gene: TRBV10-2
J gene: TRBJ1-1
CDR3 DNA: TGCGCCACCTCAACCAGACACAGTGCCCGCACTGAAGCTTTCTTT
CDR3 protein: CATSTRHSARTEAFF

clone size: .
D gene: TRBD2
V gene: TRBV29-1
J gene: TRBJ2-3
CDR3 DNA: TGCAGCGTGGGGGGTAGCGGGAGCACAGATACGCAGTATTTT
CDR3 protein: CSVGGSGSTDTQYF

clone size: .
D gene: .
V gene: TRBV18
J gene: TRBJ1-2
CDR3 DNA: TGTGCCAGCTCACCTATTGTAGAAGGGTCCTATGGCTACACCTTC
CDR3 protein: CASSPIVEGSYGYTF

clone size: .
D gene: .
V gene: TRBV6-5
J gene: TRBJ2-7
CDR3 DNA: TGTGCCAGCAGGGCCCTGACTCCGGATTACGAGCAGTACTTC
CDR3 protein: CASRALTPDYEQYF

clone size: .
D gene: .
V gene: TRBV7-3
J gene: TRBJ1-1
CDR3 DNA: TGTGCCAGCAGCCAAGGGGAAATAAACACTGAAGCTTTCTTT
CDR3 protein: CASSQGEINTEAFF

clone size: .
D gene: .
V gene: TRBV18
J gene: TRBJ2-1
CDR3 DNA: TGTGCCAGCTCACCAGAAGGACCCGGGGTCTTC
CDR3 protein: CASSPEGPGVF